Only a few counts were recorded for the clone carrying this TCR beta chain. Its antigen remains unidentified. This record comes from a study of cytomegalovirus exposure and HLA in healthy donors. General study findings and limits: A later analysis found most CMV-associated TCR beta chains apparently HLA-restricted.

Primers: 60 Vbeta forward and 13 Jbeta reverse. Per the authors' pipeline: Later work found around 80 million unique TCR beta chains, with roughly 11 million shared. The protocol was immunoSEQ multiplex PCR, while the TCRdb copy is restricted to in-frame clones and leaves out a portion. V, J and clone size were drawn from that table, and D and trimming were deduced from the DNA. The sample comprises fewer than 250,000 clones, over 60% of which are singletons, and approximately 0.6% rests with the top ten. At sampling all donors were nominally healthy, likely with unrecorded immune exposures. V was pared by 4 bases and J by 2 bases, with 7 bases of the junction left unmatched. The CDR3 extends over 16 amino acids. CDR1 and CDR2 from the germline V gene are SNHLY and FYNNEI.

Sequencing was performed on PBMCs. The source is a man aged 18 to 29 in good health and CMV-seronegative. The chain is built from TRBV2 and TRBJ2-3; 9 nucleotides agree with TRBD2. The DNA of the CDR3 is TGTGCCAGCAGTGGAACAACTAGCGGGTTCACAGATACGCAGTATTTT. The encoded protein is CASSGTTSGFTDTQYF.